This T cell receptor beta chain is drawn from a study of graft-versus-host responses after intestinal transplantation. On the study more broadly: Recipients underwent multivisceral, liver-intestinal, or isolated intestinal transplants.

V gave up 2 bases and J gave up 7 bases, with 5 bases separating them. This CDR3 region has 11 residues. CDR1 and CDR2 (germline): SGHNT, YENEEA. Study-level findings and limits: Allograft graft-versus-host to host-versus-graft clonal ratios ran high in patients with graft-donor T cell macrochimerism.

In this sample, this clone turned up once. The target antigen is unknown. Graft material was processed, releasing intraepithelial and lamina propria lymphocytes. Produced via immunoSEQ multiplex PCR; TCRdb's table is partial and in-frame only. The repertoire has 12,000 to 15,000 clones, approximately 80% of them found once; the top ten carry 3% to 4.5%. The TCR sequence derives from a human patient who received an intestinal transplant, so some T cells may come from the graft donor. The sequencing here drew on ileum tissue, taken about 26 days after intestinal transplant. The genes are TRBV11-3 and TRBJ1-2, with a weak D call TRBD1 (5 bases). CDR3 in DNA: TGTGCCAGCAGCTTACAGGGTGGCTACACCTTC. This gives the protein CASSLQGGYTF.